This TCR beta chain was captured in a study of T cell repertoires in cytomegalovirus infection. There are many counts of this clonotype. TCRdb used MiXCR to reprocess the reads, holding one entry per CDR3 protein. Seen here are 250,000 to 300,000 distinct CDR3 sequences, roughly 26% observed once, and the top ten hold approximately 14%. The CDR3 has 16 residues. In germline, CDR1 is SGHTA, CDR2 FQGNSA. V was cut by 3 bases and J by 2 bases, with 15 bases left in between. The clonotype was recovered from a human donor in good health (CMV status not recorded). Some clones in this sample may be carry-over from other donors' samples. Source material: PBMCs. The chain links TRBV7-2 to TRBJ2-3, with D perhaps given as TRBD1 or TRBD2 (5 bases each). The CDR3 nucleotides are TGTGCCAGCAGCTTCCCCGGGGCCCATTACACAGATACGCAGTATTTT. Translated: CASSFPGAHYTDTQYF.